These 9 T cell receptor beta chains came from one sample sequenced in a study of cytomegalovirus exposure and HLA in healthy donors. A multiplex PCR was run with 60 Vbeta primers and 13 Jbeta primers. Assay used: immunoSEQ multiplex PCR; TCRdb lists only in-frame clones, some missing. Altogether around 99,000 clones are present, roughly 87% being singletons, with the ten largest covering roughly 2.5%. Sequencing was carried out using PBMCs. The receptor source for this set is a young man in good health and CMV-seropositive.

This clone was detected only once. The chain combines TRBV5-1 with TRBJ2-7, with 10 bases lining up with TRBD1. Germline V CDR1 and CDR2: SGHRS, YFSETQ. The CDR3 runs to 15 residues. Losses at the gene ends were 3 bases for V and 3 bases for J; bases not matched to a gene: 6. CDR3 in amino acids: CASSSAGTGDYEQYF. CDR3 DNA sequence: TGCGCCAGCAGCTCTGCGGGGACAGGGGACTACGAGCAGTACTTC.

The V gene is TRBV6-1, the J gene TRBJ2-7; a possible D gene is TRBD2 (5 bases). The CDR3 spans 14 residues. V lost 6 bases and J 4 bases, leaving 16 bases between the germline ends. From germline, CDR1 is MNHNS and CDR2 SASEGT. The CDR3: CASRDSPRRYEQYF. As DNA, the CDR3 is TGTGCCAGCAGGGACTCCCCGAGGAGGTACGAGCAGTACTTC.

This chain joins TRBV27 and TRBJ1-1; 7 bases agree with TRBD1. With V trimmed by 4 bases and J by 2 bases, 4 bases remained unmatched. The CDR3 contains 14 residues. CDR1 MNHEY and CDR2 SMNVEV come from the germline V gene (reference sequence). CDR3 coding DNA: TGTGCCAGCAGTTCCCGGACAGGAAACACTGAAGCTTTCTTT. Its protein is CASSSRTGNTEAFF.

This rearrangement joins TRBV10-1 to TRBJ2-5; D is perhaps TRBD2 (6 bases). Trimming stripped 4 bases from V and 2 bases from J, with 14 bases between. Per germline, CDR1 WNHNN and CDR2 SYGVQD (reference sequence). The CDR3 sequence is 15 residues long. The CDR3 reads CASSGMGLLQETQYF. The CDR3 DNA reads as TGCGCCAGCAGTGGGATGGGACTTTTACAAGAGACCCAGTACTTC.

This clone came up once. The V and J genes are TRBV7-6 and TRBJ2-7; D perhaps matches TRBD1 (5 bases). The CDR3 runs 15 residues. Trimming pared 4 bases from V and 1 base from J, leaving 14 bases between. Germline values: CDR1 SGHVS, CDR2 FNYEAQ. The CDR3 DNA is TGTGCCAGCAGCTCCCAGGGAAGTACGTCCTACGAGCAGTACTTC. Protein sequence: CASSSQGSTSYEQYF.

The rearrangement links TRBV7-6 to TRBJ2-2, with TRBD1 as a possible D gene (5 bases). V was cut by 6 bases and J by 4 bases, with 15 bases left in between. In germline, CDR1 is SGHVS, CDR2 FNYEAQ. The CDR3 loop spans 15 amino acids. The CDR3 protein is CASSLIAGFTGELFF. The CDR3 DNA sequence: TGTGCCAGCAGTCTTATAGCAGGGTTCACCGGGGAGCTGTTTTTT.

This clone occurred a few times. This chain uses TRBV11-3 with TRBJ2-3; TRBD2 might be the D (5 bases). Trimming pared 4 bases from V and 2 bases from J, leaving 13 bases between. Per the germline V gene, CDR1 is SGHNT and CDR2 is YENEEA. The CDR3 is 15 amino acids. CDR3 region: CASSSLVDFTDTQYF. CDR3 coding DNA: TGTGCCAGCAGCTCCCTGGTGGACTTCACAGATACGCAGTATTTT.

This clone was seen only once. The rearrangement links TRBV19 to TRBJ2-3, with a possible D match to TRBD2 (5 bases). The CDR3 length is 14 residues. Germline CDR1 and CDR2: LNHDA and SQIVND (reference sequence). The ends were cut back, 6 bases at V and 0 bases at J, with 10 bases in the middle. Here the CDR3 DNA reads TGTGCCAGTAGCGACGGAGGTAGCACAGATACGCAGTATTTT. Its protein product is CASSDGGSTDTQYF.

This chain connects TRBV6-1 to TRBJ1-4; TRBD1 is a possible D gene (5 bases). With 7 bases removed from V and 0 bases from J, the gap between germline ends came to 12 bases. CDR1 is MNHNS and CDR2 is SASEGT in the germline V gene. The CDR3 has 15 amino acids. The CDR3 protein is CASTGIVATNEKLFF. CDR3 sequence (DNA): TGTGCCAGCACAGGGATCGTTGCAACTAATGAAAAACTGTTTTTT.